The 30 T cell receptor beta chains given below trace back to one sample, sequenced in a study of T cell responses to AZD1222 COVID-19 vaccine. TCRdb's copy holds only in-frame clones and misses some; the assay was immunoSEQ multiplex PCR. The table has over 100,000 clones, approximately 91% seen once. This sample comprised peripheral blood, obtained on day 0 of AZD1222 vaccination. These receptors all come from an adult in good health.

The chain is built from TRBV5-6 and TRBJ2-7; 7 bases are a match to TRBD1. CDR1 is SGHDT and CDR2 is YYEEEE in the germline V gene. After removal of 4 bases from V and 2 bases from J, the junction contained 3 bases not matched to a gene. The CDR3 runs to 13 residues. For the CDR3, the DNA is TGTGCCAGCAGCCCGGACAGGACCTACGAGCAGTACTTC. Translating gives CASSPDRTYEQYF.

This clone was seen only once. The rearrangement uses TRBV5-1 and TRBJ1-2; 8 bases are a match to TRBD1. With V trimmed by 4 bases and J by 8 bases, 7 bases remained unmatched. The V gene's germline CDR1 is SGHRS and CDR2 YFSETQ. The CDR3 has 13 amino acids. The CDR3 is CASSEQTGEGYTF. The CDR3, as DNA: TGCGCCAGCAGCGAGCAGACAGGGGAGGGCTACACCTTC.

V gene TRBV4-1 combines with J gene TRBJ1-5; D ambiguous. CDR3 size: 15 residues. CDR1 is MGHRA, CDR2 YSYEKL, per germline. The V and J ends lost 0 bases and 7 bases respectively, with 13 bases between them. The CDR3 here is CASSQDMVSGQPQHF. The CDR3 region has the DNA TGCGCCAGCAGCCAAGATATGGTTTCCGGGCAGCCCCAGCATTTT.

V usage is TRBV19 and J usage is TRBJ1-5; perhaps TRBD1 as D (5 bases). The germline gives CDR1 LNHDA, CDR2 SQIVND (reference sequence). Trimming shortened V by 6 bases and J by 7 bases, and 13 bases separated the two germline ends. CDR3 length equals 13 residues. In DNA form, the CDR3 reads TGTGCCAGTAGCCCGACAGCCCTACAGCCCCAGCATTTT. Protein: CASSPTALQPQHF. The complete variable domain, with remaining parts taken from reference TRBV19 and TRBJ1-5, reads DGGITQSPKYLFRKEGQNVTLSCEQNLNHDAMYWYRQDPGQGLRLIYYSQIVNDFQKGDIAEGYSVSREKKESFPLTVTSAQKNPTAFYLCASSPTALQPQHFGDGTRLSIL.

The chain is built from TRBV4-1 and TRBJ1-5; D uncertain. The CDR3 is made up of 15 amino acids. The V end was cut by 1 base, the J end by 7 bases, with 14 bases between. Germline-derived CDR1 and CDR2 are MGHRA and YSYEKL. CDR3 sequence: CASSQVGSGWQPQHF. The CDR3 region has the DNA TGCGCCAGCAGCCAAGTCGGGAGCGGGTGGCAGCCCCAGCATTTT.

This chain joins TRBV27 and TRBJ1-5; D is possibly TRBD1 (6 bases). CDR3 length equals 17 residues. Germline CDR1 reads MNHEY; CDR2 reads SMNVEV (reference sequence). V was pared by 5 bases and J by 2 bases, with 19 bases between. The DNA of the CDR3 is TGTGCCAGCAGTCCTCGACAGGAGGGAAGGGGCAATCAGCCCCAGCATTTT. As protein: CASSPRQEGRGNQPQHF.

The V gene is TRBV11-2, the J gene TRBJ1-1; D perhaps matches TRBD1 (6 bases). V was clipped by 6 bases and J by 9 bases, with 14 bases between them. Germline CDR1 SGHAT, CDR2 FQNNGV. The CDR3 has 12 residues. CDR3 sequence reads: CASSPTGTKAFF. Here the CDR3 DNA reads TGTGCCAGCAGTCCAACAGGGACAAAAGCTTTCTTT.

The chain couples TRBV19 to TRBJ2-3; possibly TRBD1 or TRBD2 for D (5 bases each). Trimming shortened V by 3 bases and J by 6 bases, and 19 bases separated the two germline ends. The CDR3 has 16 residues. Germline V gene lookup returns CDR1 LNHDA and CDR2 SQIVND (reference sequence). The DNA for the CDR3 is TGTGCCAGTAGTATGAAGGGACGGCCAAGGTCCGATACGCAGTATTTT. Amino acid sequence: CASSMKGRPRSDTQYF.

The chain links TRBV12-3 or TRBV12-4 to TRBJ2-1; no reliable D call. This CDR3 spans 12 amino acids. The V end was cut by 8 bases, the J end by 6 bases, with 11 bases between. CDR3 in DNA: TGTGCCAGCGGAAGGGTCGGCAATGAGCAGTTCTTC. The encoded protein is CASGRVGNEQFF.

The chain joins TRBV12-3 or TRBV12-4 to TRBJ2-5; 8 bases are shared with TRBD2. CDR3 length: 13 amino acids. J lost 5 bases, V lost 4 bases, and 3 bases had no gene match. This CDR3 is CASSWTSRETQYF. The DNA of the CDR3 is TGTGCCAGCAGTTGGACTAGCAGGGAGACCCAGTACTTC.

The chain is built from TRBV15 and TRBJ2-1, with 12 bases aligning to TRBD2. This CDR3 is 17 amino acids long. The germline V gene encodes CDR1 LNHNV and CDR2 YYDKDF (reference sequence). The ends lost 1 base at V and 5 bases at J; junction bases unmatched: 6. In nucleotides, the CDR3 is TGTGCCACCAGCAGAGGGGGAGGACTAGCGGGACACAATGAGCAGTTCTTC. This gives the protein CATSRGGGLAGHNEQFF.

V usage is TRBV11-2 and J usage is TRBJ2-1, with D perhaps TRBD2 (5 bases). CDR1 is SGHAT and CDR2 is FQNNGV in the germline V gene. With 5 bases removed from V and 6 bases from J, the gap between germline ends came to 17 bases. This CDR3 contains 15 residues. The CDR3 sequence: CASSPIPPAGNEQFF. The CDR3 bases are TGTGCCAGCAGCCCCATCCCTCCCGCGGGCAATGAGCAGTTCTTC.

The chain employs TRBV6-5 and TRBJ1-6; D remains unclear. The CDR3 is made up of 16 amino acids. Germline V gene data show CDR1 as MNHEY and CDR2 as SVGAGI. Trimming cost V 0 bases and J 1 base, with 7 bases left between them. This CDR3 reads CASSYSQMSYNSPLHF. For the CDR3, the DNA is TGTGCCAGCAGTTACTCACAGATGTCCTATAATTCACCCCTCCACTTT.

The rearrangement links TRBV18 to TRBJ1-4, with D maybe TRBD1 (6 bases). With 2 bases removed from V and 6 bases from J, the gap between germline ends came to 13 bases. This CDR3 is built from 15 residues. Germline assignment: CDR1 KGHSH and CDR2 LQKENI. DNA for the CDR3: TGTGCCAGCTCACCAAGGCAGGGGATTGATGAAAAACTGTTTTTT. As protein: CASSPRQGIDEKLFF.

The CDR3 sequence is CASSEARQSETQYF. Here the CDR3 DNA reads TGTGCCAGCAGTGAAGCTCGGCAGTCGGAGACCCAGTACTTC. The gene calls are TRBV6-1 and TRBJ2-5; no clear D gene. CDR1 is MNHNS and CDR2 is SASEGT in the germline V gene. There are 14 residues in the CDR3. Trimming shortened V by 0 bases and J by 5 bases, and 10 bases separated the two germline ends.

A note on this clone: Other DNA sequences within the sample encode an identical CDR3. V is TRBV7-9 and J is TRBJ1-1; tentative D call: TRBD1 (6 bases). This CDR3 is 13 amino acids long. The germline CDR1 and CDR2 sequences are SEHNR and FQNEAQ (reference sequence). Trimming cost V 1 base and J 6 bases, with 9 bases left between them. The CDR3 coding sequence is TGTGCCAGCAGCTTAGGGGCAGGGGCTGAAGCTTTCTTT. Translation gives CASSLGAGAEAFF. Looking up the rest from reference TRBV7-9 and TRBJ1-1 gives the full variable domain: DTGVSQNPRHKITKRGQNVTFRCDPISEHNRLYWYRQTLGQGPEFLTYFQNEAQLEKSRLLSDRFSAERPKGSFSTLEIQRTEQGDSAMYLCASSLGAGAEAFFGQGTRLTVV.

V gene TRBV6-5 combines with J gene TRBJ1-6, with D unresolved. This CDR3 contains 12 residues. Looked up from germline, CDR1 is MNHEY and CDR2 is SVGAGI. V shed 6 bases and J shed 4 bases, with 4 bases lying between them. CDR3 sequence: CASREYNSPLHF. The CDR3 DNA sequence: TGTGCCAGCAGGGAGTATAATTCACCCCTCCACTTT.

The rearrangement joins TRBV9 to TRBJ2-7, with D uncertain. CDR3 length: 14 residues. V was cut by 0 bases and J by 3 bases, with 10 bases left in between. Germline values: CDR1 SGDLS, CDR2 YYNGEE. The CDR3 region is CASSVGQALYEQYF. CDR3 sequence (DNA): TGTGCCAGCAGCGTAGGTCAGGCACTCTACGAGCAGTACTTC.

This chain connects TRBV12-3 or TRBV12-4 to TRBJ1-2; TRBD1 aligns across 9 bases. The CDR3 totals 13 residues. V lost 6 bases, J lost 7 bases, and 6 bases stayed unmatched. The CDR3 protein is CASSLGTGSGYTF. DNA of the CDR3: TGTGCCAGCAGCCTCGGGACAGGGAGTGGCTACACCTTC.

The CDR3 region is CASSLGPRESPLHF. The CDR3 bases are TGTGCCAGCAGCTTAGGACCTCGGGAGTCACCCCTCCACTTT. The V call is TRBV7-6, the J call TRBJ1-6; D remains ambiguous. The CDR3 has 14 residues. Germline V gene sequence: CDR1 SGHVS, CDR2 FNYEAQ. The V and J ends lost 1 base and 10 bases respectively, with 11 bases between them.

This chain connects TRBV7-9 to TRBJ1-1, with 7 positions matching TRBD1. Germline lookup yields CDR1 SEHNR and CDR2 FQNEAQ (reference sequence). The length of the CDR3 is 14 residues. After removal of 5 bases from V and 5 bases from J, the junction contained 8 bases not matched to a gene. CDR3 DNA sequence: TGTGCCAGCAGCCCCAGGGGGGGGTTAACTGAAGCTTTCTTT. Protein: CASSPRGGLTEAFF.

The chain employs TRBV3-1 (or the pseudogene TRBV3-2) and TRBJ1-6, with D unresolved. V was clipped by 1 base and J by 9 bases, with 16 bases between them. Germline V gene sequence: CDR1 LGHDT, CDR2 YNNKEL (reference sequence). The CDR3 sequence is 16 residues long. CDR3 sequence: CASSQGSRVFGSPLHF. The CDR3 coding sequence is TGTGCCAGCAGCCAAGGATCGCGAGTTTTTGGTTCACCCCTCCACTTT.

The chain is built from TRBV4-2 and TRBJ1-2; the D is unclear. Trimming stripped 1 base from V and 2 bases from J, with 2 bases between. Germline CDR1 LGHNA, CDR2 YNFKEQ. The CDR3 length is 12 residues. CDR3 nucleotides: TGTGCCAGCAGCCAAGGGAACTATGGCTACACCTTC. As protein: CASSQGNYGYTF.

This clone was picked up a small number of times. The V gene is TRBV7-8, the J gene TRBJ1-6; perhaps TRBD1 as D (5 bases). Germline CDR1 SGHVS, CDR2 FQNEAQ. The CDR3 is made up of 15 amino acids. The V and J ends lost 5 bases and 8 bases respectively, with 16 bases between them. The CDR3 sequence: CASSLQRGRDSPLHF. CDR3 sequence (DNA): TGTGCCAGCAGCCTACAGCGGGGGAGGGATTCACCCCTCCACTTT. Supplemented by reference TRBV7-8 and TRBJ1-6, the full variable domain reads GAGVSQSPRYKVAKRGQDVALRCDPISGHVSLFWYQQALGQGPEFLTYFQNEAQLDKSGLPSDRFFAERPEGSVSTLKIQRTQQEDSAVYLCASSLQRGRDSPLHFGNGTRLTVT.

The chain uses TRBV30 and TRBJ1-5, with unresolved D. Trimming cost V 2 bases and J 1 base, with 9 bases left between them. This CDR3 has 14 amino acids. Germline CDR1 reads GTSNPN; CDR2 reads SVGIG (reference sequence). The CDR3 region has the DNA TGTGCCTGGAGTCGGGGTTTCAGCAATCAGCCCCAGCATTTT. It yields the protein CAWSRGFSNQPQHF.

The J gene is TRBJ2-2, the V gene TRBV19; D gene ambiguous. CDR1 and CDR2 from the germline V gene are LNHDA and SQIVND (reference sequence). V was trimmed by 5 bases and J by 0 bases, leaving 13 bases between them. This CDR3 has 16 residues. This CDR3 reads CASSPPGYTNTGELFF. The DNA for the CDR3 is TGTGCCAGTAGTCCGCCGGGCTACACGAACACCGGGGAGCTGTTTTTT.

CDR3 nucleotide sequence: TGTGCCAGCTCACCTGGGACAACGAGCAATCAGCCCCAGCATTTT. Residues: CASSPGTTSNQPQHF. This chain links TRBV18 with TRBJ1-5; the D gene is possibly TRBD1 (6 bases). Trimming pared 3 bases from V and 1 base from J, leaving 10 bases between. CDR1 is KGHSH and CDR2 is LQKENI in the germline V gene. The CDR3 is 15 residues long.

The chain couples TRBV19 to TRBJ2-1; 9 nucleotides agree with TRBD2. The CDR3 sequence is 16 residues long. Losses at the gene ends were 6 bases for V and 0 bases for J; bases not matched to a gene: 6. Germline V gene lookup returns CDR1 LNHDA and CDR2 SQIVND (reference sequence). DNA for the CDR3: TGTGCCAGTAGCCAACTAGCGGGCAGCTCCTACAATGAGCAGTTCTTC. Protein sequence: CASSQLAGSSYNEQFF.

The chain joins TRBV6-5 to TRBJ1-1, with 9 nucleotides matching TRBD1. There are 14 residues in the CDR3. Per the germline V gene, CDR1 is MNHEY and CDR2 is SVGAGI. J gave up 5 bases and V 6 bases, and 7 bases lay outside the gene matches. The CDR3 region has the DNA TGTGCCAGCAGCCCCACGACAGGGGGGACTGAAGCTTTCTTT. Protein: CASSPTTGGTEAFF.

The chain combines TRBV5-6 with TRBJ1-1; D is possibly TRBD1 (5 bases). This CDR3 has 16 amino acids. Trimming took off 4 bases at V and 0 bases at J, with 16 bases between the two ends. Germline assignment: CDR1 SGHDT and CDR2 YYEEEE. In DNA form, the CDR3 reads TGTGCCAGCAGCCTCCGGACATCATCGATGAACACTGAAGCTTTCTTT. Encoded protein: CASSLRTSSMNTEAFF.